The source of this T cell receptor beta chain is a study of T cell repertoires in cytomegalovirus infection. The wider study: Through public TCR beta signatures, both CMV infection and matching HLA type were indicated.

The CDR3 is made up of 16 amino acids. V lost 0 bases to trimming and J lost 1 base; unmatched junction nucleotides: 5. Germline loops: CDR1 SGHDN, CDR2 FVKESK. This clonotype turned up a few times. Its antigen remains unidentified. In TCRdb, the reads were re-called with MiXCR into one record per CDR3 protein. Of some 100,000 distinct CDR3 sequences listed, under 25% were seen once; the top ten hold around 42%. The study's findings and limits: Identification of carriers of CMV plus the relevant HLA was achieved through cumulative public TCR beta family frequency. Ex vivo, HLA-C-restricted CMV-specific TCR beta clonotypes prevailed over the rest of the response.

Sequenced sample: CD8+ T cells from PBMCs. The sequence came from a human donor in good health (CMV status not recorded). Some clones in this sample may be carry-over from other donors' samples. J is TRBJ1-2 and V is TRBV14, with 7 nucleotides matching TRBD1. CDR3 amino acids: CASSQDPGGINYGYTF. CDR3 coding DNA: TGTGCCAGCAGCCAAGATCCAGGGGGGATTAACTATGGCTACACCTTC.